This entry lists 2 T cell receptor beta chains sequenced from one sample in a study of shared clonotypes between healthy human individuals. Only in-frame clones appear in the TCRdb table, and some are missing; sequencing was by immunoSEQ multiplex PCR. The sample has some 1 million clones, about 70% seen once; the top ten hold approximately 1.5%. The sample taken for sequencing was memory CD4+ T cells sorted from blood. Subset indicated: CD45RA-negative fraction. Source of these receptors: a man aged 18 to 29 in good health.

The CDR3: CASTSGNKPPYGYTF. The CDR3 DNA reads as TGTGCCAGCACATCCGGGAACAAGCCTCCCTATGGCTACACCTTC. The chain couples TRBV6-5 to TRBJ1-2; D gene uncertain. The CDR3 runs to 15 residues. CDR1 is MNHEY and CDR2 is SVGAGI in the germline V gene. V was cut by 7 bases and J by 4 bases, with 19 bases left in between.

Comment on this clone: A junction end diverges from the germline sequence, so it may reflect a read error. Additional DNA sequences in this sample encode the identical CDR3. This sequence joins TRBV5-8 and TRBJ1-2, with a possible D match to TRBD1 (5 bases). Germline CDR1 SGHTS, CDR2 YDEGEE. This CDR3 has 17 residues. In DNA, the CDR3 is TGTGCCAGCAGCCATACCCCCCGGCAGGGCTTGGTTGGTGGCTACACTTTC. Residues: CASSHTPRQGLVGGYTF.